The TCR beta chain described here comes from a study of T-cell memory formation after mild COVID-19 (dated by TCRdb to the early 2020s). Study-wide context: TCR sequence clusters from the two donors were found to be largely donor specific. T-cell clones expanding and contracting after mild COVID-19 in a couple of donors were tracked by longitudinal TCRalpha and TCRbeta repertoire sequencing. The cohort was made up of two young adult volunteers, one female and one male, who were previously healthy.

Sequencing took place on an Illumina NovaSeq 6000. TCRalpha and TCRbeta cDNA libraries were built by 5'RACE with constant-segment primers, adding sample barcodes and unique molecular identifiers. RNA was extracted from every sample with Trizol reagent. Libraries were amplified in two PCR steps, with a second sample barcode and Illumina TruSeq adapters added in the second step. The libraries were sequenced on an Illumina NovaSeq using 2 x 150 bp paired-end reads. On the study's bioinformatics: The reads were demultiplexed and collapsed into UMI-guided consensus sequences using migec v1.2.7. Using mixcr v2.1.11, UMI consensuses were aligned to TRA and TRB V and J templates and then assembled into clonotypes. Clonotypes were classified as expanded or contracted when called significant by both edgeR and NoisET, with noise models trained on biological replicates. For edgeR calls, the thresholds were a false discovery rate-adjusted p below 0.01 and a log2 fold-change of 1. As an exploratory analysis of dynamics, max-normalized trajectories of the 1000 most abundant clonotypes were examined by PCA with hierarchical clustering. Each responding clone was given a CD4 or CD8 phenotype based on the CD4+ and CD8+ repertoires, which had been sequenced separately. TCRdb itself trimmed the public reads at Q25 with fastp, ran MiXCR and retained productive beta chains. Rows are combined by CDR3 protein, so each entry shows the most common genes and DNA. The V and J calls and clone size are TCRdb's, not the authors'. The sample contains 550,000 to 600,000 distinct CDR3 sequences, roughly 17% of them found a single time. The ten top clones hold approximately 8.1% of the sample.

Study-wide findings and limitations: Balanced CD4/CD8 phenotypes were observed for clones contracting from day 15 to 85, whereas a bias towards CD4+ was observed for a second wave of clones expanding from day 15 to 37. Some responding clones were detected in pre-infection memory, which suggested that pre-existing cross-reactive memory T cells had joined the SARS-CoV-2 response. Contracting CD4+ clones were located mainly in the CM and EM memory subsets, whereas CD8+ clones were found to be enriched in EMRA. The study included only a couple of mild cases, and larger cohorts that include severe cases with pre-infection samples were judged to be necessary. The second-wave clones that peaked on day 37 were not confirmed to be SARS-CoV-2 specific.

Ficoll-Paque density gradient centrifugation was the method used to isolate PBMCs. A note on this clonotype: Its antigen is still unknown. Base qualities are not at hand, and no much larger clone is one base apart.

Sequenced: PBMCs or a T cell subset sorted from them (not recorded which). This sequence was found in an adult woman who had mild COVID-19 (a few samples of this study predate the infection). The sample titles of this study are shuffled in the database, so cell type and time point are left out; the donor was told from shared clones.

CDR3 protein: CASSEVAGGTETQYF. The nucleotides are TGTGCCAGCAGCGAAGTAGCGGGAGGGACAGAGACCCAGTACTTC. The rearrangement joined TRBV5-6 to TRBJ2-5; 11 nucleotides in the junction match TRBD2. Reading the germline V gene gives CDR1 SGHDT and CDR2 YYEEEE. The CDR3 starts with the cysteine, ends with the phenylalanine, and has 15 residues. Only the CDR3 portion is preserved as DNA: 45 bases, with reading frame beginning at the first base. V is trimmed back by 4 bases and J by 4 bases, and the junction contains 6 bases that no gene match accounts for.